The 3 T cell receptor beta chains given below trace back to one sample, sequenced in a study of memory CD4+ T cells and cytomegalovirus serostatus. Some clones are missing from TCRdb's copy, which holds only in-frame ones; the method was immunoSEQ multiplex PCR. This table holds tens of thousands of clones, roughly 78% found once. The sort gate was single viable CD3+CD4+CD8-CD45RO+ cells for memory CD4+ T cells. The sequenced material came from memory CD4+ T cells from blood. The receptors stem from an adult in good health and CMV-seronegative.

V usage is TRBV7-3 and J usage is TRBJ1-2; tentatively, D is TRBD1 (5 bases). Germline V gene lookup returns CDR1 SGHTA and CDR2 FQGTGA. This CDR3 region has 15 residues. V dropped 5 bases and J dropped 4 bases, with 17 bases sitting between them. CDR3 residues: CASSPTPGPIYGYTF. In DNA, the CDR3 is TGTGCCAGCAGCCCCACACCGGGACCTATCTATGGCTACACCTTC. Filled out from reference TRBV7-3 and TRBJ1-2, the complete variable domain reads GAGVSQTPSNKVTEKGKYVELRCDPISGHTALYWYRQSLGQGPEFLIYFQGTGAADDSGLPNDRFFAVRPEGSVSTLKIQRTERGDSAVYLCASSPTPGPIYGYTFGSGTRLTVV.

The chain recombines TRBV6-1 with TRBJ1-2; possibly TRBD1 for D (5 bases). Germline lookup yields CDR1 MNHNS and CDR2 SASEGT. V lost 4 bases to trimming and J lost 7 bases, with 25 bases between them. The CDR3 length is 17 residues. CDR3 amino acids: CASSAYTFGTIGGGYTF. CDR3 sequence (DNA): TGTGCCAGCAGTGCGTACACCTTCGGGACCATCGGGGGTGGCTACACCTTC.

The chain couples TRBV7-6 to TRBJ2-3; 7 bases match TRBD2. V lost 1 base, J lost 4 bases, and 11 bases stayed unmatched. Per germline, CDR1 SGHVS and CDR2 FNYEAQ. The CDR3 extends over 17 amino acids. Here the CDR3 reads CASSLGRLARVSDTQYF. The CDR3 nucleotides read TGTGCCAGCAGCTTAGGAAGACTAGCTCGGGTCTCAGATACGCAGTATTTT.